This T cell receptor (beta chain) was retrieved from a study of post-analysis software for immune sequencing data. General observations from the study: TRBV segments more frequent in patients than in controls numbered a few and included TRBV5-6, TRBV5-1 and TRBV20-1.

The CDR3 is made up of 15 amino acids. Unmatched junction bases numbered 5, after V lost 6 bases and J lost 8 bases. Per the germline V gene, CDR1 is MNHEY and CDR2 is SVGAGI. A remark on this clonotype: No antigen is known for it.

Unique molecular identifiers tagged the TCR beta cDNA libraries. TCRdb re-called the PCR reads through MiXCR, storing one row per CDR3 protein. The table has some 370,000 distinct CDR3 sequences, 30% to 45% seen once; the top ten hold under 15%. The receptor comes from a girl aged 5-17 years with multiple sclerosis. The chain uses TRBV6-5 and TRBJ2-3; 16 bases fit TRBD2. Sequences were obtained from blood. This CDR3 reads CASRGLAGGFSTQYF. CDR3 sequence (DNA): TGTGCCAGCAGGGGACTAGCGGGGGGGTTTAGTACGCAGTATTTT.